This T cell receptor beta chain was observed in a study of blood T cell repertoires in COVID-19. Study overall: PBMCs, B-cell-depleted T cells, or T cells provided the cDNA or gDNA that made up the material.

The CDR3 spans 13 residues. The germline CDR1 and CDR2 sequences are LNHDA and SQIVND (reference sequence). The V end lost 9 bases, the J end lost 0 bases, and 11 bases lay between the germline ends. How the authors handled the data: Nucleated cell counts were estimated from reference gene primer amplification. This table comes from immunoSEQ multiplex PCR, and its TCRdb copy is limited to in-frame clones, with some not included. V and J calls and clone size follow that table, whereas D and trimming were derived from the DNA. The repertoire has 50,000 to 75,000 clones, 75% to 95% of them found once; the top ten carry roughly 8.1%.

This clonotype was obtained from a human donor in a cohort sampled during active COVID-19. The chain combines TRBV19 with TRBJ1-1; D is unresolved. Sequenced material: peripheral blood. Here the CDR3 reads CASVARLNTEAFF. The CDR3 nucleotides read TGTGCCAGCGTAGCACGCTTGAACACTGAAGCTTTCTTT.